A single TCR beta chain is shown here with its context. This CDR3 is also generated by other DNA sequences in the sample. The assay was immunoSEQ multiplex PCR, and TCRdb's table has in-frame clones only and misses some. Among about 200,000 clones, roughly 85% were seen once, and the ten largest hold 4.5% to 6%. The record originates from a study of cytomegalovirus exposure and HLA in healthy donors. Germline V CDR1 and CDR2: MNHEY, SMNVEV (reference sequence). The CDR3 spans 15 residues. V lost 2 bases to trimming and J lost 1 base, with 9 bases between them. Sample: PBMCs. This chain links TRBV27 with TRBJ1-5, with D perhaps matching TRBD1 (5 bases). The receptor's source is a young woman in good health and CMV-seronegative. CDR3 nucleotides: TGTGCCAGCAGTTTAATCCGGGACAGCAATCAGCCCCAGCATTTT. It is translated as CASSLIRDSNQPQHF.